Following are 11 T cell receptor beta chains from one sample sequenced in a study of follicular helper T cells after annual influenza vaccination. Stated time point: 2014-2015 season, pre-vaccination. Method: immunoSEQ multiplex PCR; TCRdb's copy keeps in-frame clones and lacks some. The repertoire holds over 8,000 clones, with 80% as singletons. The specimen comprised CXCR5+ CD38- circulating T follicular helper cells from blood, sampled on the day of influenza vaccination. The sample's subset: circulating Tfh, non-naive CD4+CXCR5+PD-1+ (ICOS+CD38+ or ICOS-CD38-). The receptors shown here come from an adult who received the influenza vaccine.

CDR3 coding DNA: TGTGCCATCGGGACTAGCACAGATACGCAGTATTTT. Residues: CAIGTSTDTQYF. The chain carries TRBV10-3 and TRBJ2-3; weak D call: TRBD2 (6 bases). The length of the CDR3 is 12 residues. With 8 bases removed from V and 0 bases from J, the gap between germline ends came to 6 bases. Germline CDR1 and CDR2: ENHRY and SYGVKD.

This clone was seen more than once but under ten times. The V and J genes are TRBV19 and TRBJ1-4, with 8 bases fitting TRBD1. The CDR3 has 14 residues. V trimming: 5 bases; J trimming: 6 bases; junction bases outside the gene matches: 5. CDR1 is LNHDA, CDR2 SQIVND, per germline (reference sequence). The CDR3 DNA is TGTGCCAGTAGTGAGGACAGGGATGATGAAAAACTGTTTTTT. Translated, it gives CASSEDRDDEKLFF. The variable domain in full, with the rest retrieved from reference TRBV19 and TRBJ1-4, is DGGITQSPKYLFRKEGQNVTLSCEQNLNHDAMYWYRQDPGQGLRLIYYSQIVNDFQKGDIAEGYSVSREKKESFPLTVTSAQKNPTAFYLCASSEDRDDEKLFFGSGTQLSVL.

The chain employs TRBV18 and TRBJ2-7; 9 bases fit TRBD1. The CDR3 is made up of 16 amino acids. Germline V lookup: CDR1 KGHSH, CDR2 LQKENI. V shed 0 bases and J 2 bases; nucleotides not matched to a gene: 5. The DNA of the CDR3 is TGTGCCAGCTCACCACCGCCGGGACAGGGCCCCTACGAGCAGTACTTC. Translated, it gives CASSPPPGQGPYEQYF.

This clone was picked up a small number of times. The gene calls are TRBV10-3 and TRBJ2-7; D gene unclear. Germline CDR1 ENHRY, CDR2 SYGVKD. This CDR3 contains 16 residues. With 0 bases removed from V and 6 bases from J, the gap between germline ends came to 18 bases. CDR3 sequence: CAISESYQASPLEQYF. The CDR3 DNA is TGTGCCATCAGTGAGTCCTATCAGGCGAGTCCCCTCGAGCAGTACTTC.

The chain combines TRBV19 with TRBJ1-5, with TRBD1 as a possible D gene (5 bases). CDR1 is LNHDA and CDR2 is SQIVND in the germline V gene (reference sequence). Deletions cut 9 bases from V and 2 bases from J, with 17 bases between. CDR3 length: 15 residues. CDR3 residues: CASLPQGSGNQPQHF. The CDR3 coding sequence is TGTGCCAGCCTACCCCAGGGATCAGGCAATCAGCCCCAGCATTTT.

The chain combines TRBV30 with TRBJ2-5; TRBD1 agrees at 10 bases. Germline trimming cut 6 bases from V and 4 bases from J; bases unmatched to any gene: 5. Looked up from germline, CDR1 is GTSNPN and CDR2 is SVGIG (reference sequence). This CDR3 is 13 amino acids long. CDR3 in DNA: TGTGCCTGTCGACAGGGGGCAGGAGAGACCCAGTACTTC. It is translated as CACRQGAGETQYF. Drawing the rest from reference TRBV30 and TRBJ2-5, the complete variable domain is SQTIHQWPATLVQPVGSPLSLECTVEGTSNPNLYWYRQAAGRGLQLLFYSVGIGQISSEVPQNLSASRPQDRQFILSSKKLLLSDSGFYLCACRQGAGETQYFGPGTRLLVL.

The V call is TRBV29-1, the J call TRBJ2-7; 8 nucleotides match TRBD1. The CDR3 spans 13 residues. V shed 3 bases and J 2 bases; nucleotides not matched to a gene: 3. Germline CDR1 is SQVTM and CDR2 is ANQGSEA. The CDR3 is CSVDGTGAYEQYF. The CDR3 DNA reads as TGCAGCGTTGATGGGACAGGAGCCTACGAGCAGTACTTC.

This chain links TRBV27 with TRBJ2-7; D not resolved. The CDR3 has 13 residues. V was cut by 1 base and J by 5 bases, with 9 bases left in between. The V gene's germline CDR1 is MNHEY and CDR2 SMNVEV (reference sequence). The CDR3 DNA reads as TGTGCCAGCAGTTTATTGGGCGGCAACGAGCAGTACTTC. Encoded protein: CASSLLGGNEQYF.

The chain combines TRBV9 with TRBJ2-3, with D hard to call. The CDR3 length is 12 residues. Trimming left V 0 bases short and J 5 bases short, with 4 bases between. CDR1 and CDR2 (germline): SGDLS, YYNGEE. CDR3 loop: CASSVAGDTQYF. CDR3 nucleotides: TGTGCCAGCAGCGTAGCAGGAGATACGCAGTATTTT.

This clone was counted between two and nine times. This rearrangement joins TRBV28 to TRBJ1-5, with D hard to call. Trimming cost V 7 bases and J 1 base, with 11 bases left between them. Germline CDR1 MDHEN, CDR2 SYDVKM. The CDR3 has 14 residues. CDR3 nucleotides: TGTGCCAGCACCGACGCGAGGAGCAATCAGCCCCAGCATTTT. Translating it yields CASTDARSNQPQHF.

V usage is TRBV11-2 and J usage is TRBJ2-1; D might be TRBD2 (6 bases). The V and J ends lost 5 bases and 10 bases respectively, with 24 bases between them. The CDR3 is 16 amino acids. The germline V gene encodes CDR1 SGHAT and CDR2 FQNNGV. The CDR3 nucleotides read TGTGCCAGCAGCCTGCGGGGCGGGAACCAACAGCGAGAGCAGTTCTTC. This codes for CASSLRGGNQQREQFF.